This T cell receptor (beta chain) was sequenced during a study of T-cell memory formation after mild COVID-19. Trimming stripped 3 bases from V and 4 bases from J, with 9 bases between. This CDR3 spans 13 amino acids. Germline V CDR1 and CDR2: KGHSH, LQKENI. One entry per CDR3 protein, called by TCRdb with MiXCR from the 5' RACE reads. The sample includes around 530,000 distinct CDR3 sequences, roughly 21% of them seen just once. The genes are TRBV18 and TRBJ2-5; D may correspond to TRBD1 or TRBD2 (5 bases each). The origin of this receptor is an adult woman who had mild COVID-19 (a few samples of this study predate the infection). Cell type and time point are not known. Material: PBMCs or a T cell subset sorted from them (not recorded which). CDR3 residues: CASSPGASETQYF. The CDR3 DNA reads as TGTGCCAGCTCACCCGGGGCGTCAGAGACCCAGTACTTC.